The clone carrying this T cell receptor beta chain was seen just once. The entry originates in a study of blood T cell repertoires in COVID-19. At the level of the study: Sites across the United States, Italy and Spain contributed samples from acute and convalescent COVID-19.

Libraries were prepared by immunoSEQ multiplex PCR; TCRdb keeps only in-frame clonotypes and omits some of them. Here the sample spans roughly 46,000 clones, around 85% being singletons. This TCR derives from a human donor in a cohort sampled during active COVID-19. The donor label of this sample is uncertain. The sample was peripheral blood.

CDR3 nucleotides: TGTGCCAGCAGCCAAACCAACAGGGTTTGGGGTGCAGAGACCCAGTACTTC. It codes for CASSQTNRVWGAETQYF. The J gene is TRBJ2-5, the V gene TRBV28; the D gene is possibly TRBD1 (6 bases). The germline V gene encodes CDR1 MDHEN and CDR2 SYDVKM. Trimming cost V 6 bases and J 4 bases, with 24 bases left between them. This CDR3 spans 17 amino acids.